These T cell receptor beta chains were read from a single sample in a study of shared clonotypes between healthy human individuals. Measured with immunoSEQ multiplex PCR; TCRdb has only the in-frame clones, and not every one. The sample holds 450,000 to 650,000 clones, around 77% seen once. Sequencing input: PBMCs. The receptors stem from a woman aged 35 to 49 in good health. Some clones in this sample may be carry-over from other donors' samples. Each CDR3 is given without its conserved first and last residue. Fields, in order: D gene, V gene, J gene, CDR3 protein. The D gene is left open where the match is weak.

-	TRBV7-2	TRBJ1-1	ASSLGRAMNTEAF
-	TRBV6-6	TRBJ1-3	ASSSSGHPGNTIY
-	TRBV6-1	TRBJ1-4	ASKRVNEKLF
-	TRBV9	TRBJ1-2	ASSVGVGDIYGYT
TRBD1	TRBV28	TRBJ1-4	ASREGQGYWGEKLF
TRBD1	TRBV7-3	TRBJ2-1	ASSARTQGLHYNEQF
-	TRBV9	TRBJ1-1	ASSVVLQTDEAF
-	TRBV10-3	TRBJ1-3	AISESIRAGNTIY
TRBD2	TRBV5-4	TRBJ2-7	AGSIAGGPYEQY
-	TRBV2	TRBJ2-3	ASMTEFTDTQY
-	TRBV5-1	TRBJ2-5	ASSPQGVQETQY
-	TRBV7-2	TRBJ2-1	ASSAFWNNEQF
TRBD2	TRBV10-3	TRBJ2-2	AIQTSGIQQGELF
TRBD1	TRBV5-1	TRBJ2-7	ASSLGQGSPYEQY
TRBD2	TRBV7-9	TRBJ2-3	ASSPRLASIDTQY
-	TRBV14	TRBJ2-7	ASSQTNSYEQY
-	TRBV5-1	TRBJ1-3	ASSLDGSSGNTIY
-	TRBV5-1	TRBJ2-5	ASSLGGQEETQY
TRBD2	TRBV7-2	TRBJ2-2	ASSFRLAGTGELF
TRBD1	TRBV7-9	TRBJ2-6	ASSLRGQGGSGANVLT
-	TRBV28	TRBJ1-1	ASRSPGANTEAF
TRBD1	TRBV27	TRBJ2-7	ASSSAGDRGYEQY
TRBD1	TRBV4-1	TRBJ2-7	ASQGLPGQGSEQY
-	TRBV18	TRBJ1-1	ASSPETGEAF
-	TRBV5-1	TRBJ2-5	ASSPDVQETQY
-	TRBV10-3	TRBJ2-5	AIQKGAGETQY
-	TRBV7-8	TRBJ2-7	ASSLGHDEQY
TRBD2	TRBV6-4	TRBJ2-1	ASSGGTSGSHEQF
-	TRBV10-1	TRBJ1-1	ASSEGEFTEAF
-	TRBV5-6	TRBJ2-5	ASSLGRSVQETQY
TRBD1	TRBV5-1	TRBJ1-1	ASSLRQGDDTEAF
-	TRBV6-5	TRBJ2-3	ASSYAAGSPDTQY
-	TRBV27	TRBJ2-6	ASSTSGANVLT
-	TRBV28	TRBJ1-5	ASSLPFQPQH
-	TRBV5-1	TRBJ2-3	ASSLADSSTHTDTQY
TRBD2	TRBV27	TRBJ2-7	ASSFKASGIYEQY
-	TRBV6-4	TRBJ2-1	ASSDSVSGSYNEQF
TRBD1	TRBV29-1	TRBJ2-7	SAAPGTAYEQY
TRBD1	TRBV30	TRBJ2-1	AWSSGRSGGDEQF
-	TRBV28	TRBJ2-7	ASTGASDPYEQY
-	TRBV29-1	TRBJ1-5	SVTSTGSGQPQH
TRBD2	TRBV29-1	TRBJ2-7	SAVGTSGRDYEQY
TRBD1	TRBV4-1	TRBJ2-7	ASSQDTFEGAGSYEQY
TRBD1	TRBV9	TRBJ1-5	ASSLTGKNQPQH
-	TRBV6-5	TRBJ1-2	ASSAGLVSYGYT
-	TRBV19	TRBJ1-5	ASSRTSVINQPQH
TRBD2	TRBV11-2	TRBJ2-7	ASSLDAGVIYEQY
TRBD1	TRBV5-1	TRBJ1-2	ASSLADRVGGYT
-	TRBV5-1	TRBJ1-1	ASSLGTEAF
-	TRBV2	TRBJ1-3	ASSERVGYSGNTIY
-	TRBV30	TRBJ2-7	AWRLGGVYEQY
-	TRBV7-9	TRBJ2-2	ASSPSSGELF
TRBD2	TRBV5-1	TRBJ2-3	ASSLGTSGRPDTQY
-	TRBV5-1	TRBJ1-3	ASSSLGLGSGNTIY
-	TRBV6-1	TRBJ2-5	ASTETWRQETQY
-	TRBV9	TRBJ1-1	ASNPSGDTEAF
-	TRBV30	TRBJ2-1	AWSGPTYPGGSTGLGYNEQF
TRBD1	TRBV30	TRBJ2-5	AWSVQGAPQETQY
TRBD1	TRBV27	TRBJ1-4	ASSTYRGRGEKLF